These 15 T cell receptor beta chains were sequenced from one sample in a study of control samples from healthy donors and cancer patients. Clones were sequenced by immunoSEQ multiplex PCR, and TCRdb holds only the in-frame ones, with some missing. Of about 220,000 clones listed, roughly 94% are singletons. Input material: blood. These receptors all come from a man aged 45 to 65 in good health.

The gene calls are TRBV5-1 and TRBJ1-2; D gene unclear. V was cut by 5 bases and J by 5 bases, with 16 bases left in between. This CDR3 is built from 14 residues. Germline loops: CDR1 SGHRS, CDR2 YFSETQ. CDR3 region: CASSPALSGYGYTF. DNA of the CDR3: TGCGCCAGCAGTCCCGCCCTGTCGGGGTATGGCTACACCTTC.

Remarks on this clone: Other DNA sequences of this sample code for an identical CDR3. The chain joins TRBV6-1 to TRBJ1-3; TRBD1 might be the D (5 bases). Trimming cost V 3 bases and J 0 bases, with 9 bases left between them. The CDR3 is 15 amino acids. Germline CDR1 MNHNS, CDR2 SASEGT. The CDR3 DNA sequence: TGTGCCAGCAGTGACGGGGGTTTCTCTGGAAACACCATATATTTT. Translating it yields CASSDGGFSGNTIYF.

The chain uses TRBV5-1 and TRBJ1-1; D remains unclear. V lost 0 bases and J lost 0, with 12 bases in between. The germline CDR1 and CDR2 sequences are SGHRS and YFSETQ. The CDR3 runs to 16 residues. CDR3 in DNA: TGCGCCAGCAGCTTGGCGTTCGCCAATATGAACACTGAAGCTTTCTTT. This translates into CASSLAFANMNTEAFF.

This chain joins TRBV5-1 and TRBJ2-7, with unresolved D. Germline loops: CDR1 SGHRS, CDR2 YFSETQ. V was trimmed by 6 bases and J by 0 bases, leaving 13 bases between them. The CDR3 has 14 residues. The CDR3 sequence is CASKMGTNSYEQYF. In nucleotides, the CDR3 is TGCGCCAGCAAAATGGGAACTAACTCCTACGAGCAGTACTTC.

The chain combines TRBV13 with TRBJ1-2; no definite D call. Trimming pared 3 bases from V and 2 bases from J, leaving 10 bases between. The CDR3 runs 14 residues. In germline, CDR1 is PRHDT, CDR2 FYEKMQ (reference sequence). In DNA, the CDR3 is TGTGCCAGCAGCTTGCAGGCCCGGAACTATGGCTACACCTTC. It yields the protein CASSLQARNYGYTF.

V gene TRBV28 combines with J gene TRBJ2-7, with unresolved D. Between the trimmed V and J ends, which lost 2 bases and 2 bases, there was a span of 7 bases. Germline V gene data show CDR1 as MDHEN and CDR2 as SYDVKM. There are 13 residues in the CDR3. The CDR3 sequence: CASSLISPYEQYF. The CDR3 DNA is TGTGCCAGCAGTTTAATATCTCCCTACGAGCAGTACTTC.

This clone was seen once. The chain employs TRBV5-5 and TRBJ2-7; D is possibly TRBD1 (5 bases). The CDR3 totals 13 residues. Germline-derived CDR1 and CDR2 are SGHKS and YYEKEE (reference sequence). Deletions cut 0 bases from V and 2 bases from J, with 6 bases between. The CDR3 reads CASSLARAYEQYF. The CDR3 nucleotides are TGTGCCAGCAGCTTGGCCAGGGCCTACGAGCAGTACTTC.

This chain uses TRBV28 with TRBJ1-5, with D maybe TRBD1 (5 bases). This CDR3 spans 13 amino acids. Germline lookup yields CDR1 MDHEN and CDR2 SYDVKM. The germline V and J ends were trimmed by 6 bases and 13 bases, with 19 bases remaining between them. CDR3 region: CASSRAQGPPQHF. The DNA for the CDR3 is TGTGCCAGCAGCCGAGCCCAGGGCCCCCCTCAGCATTTT.

The rearrangement links TRBV27 to TRBJ1-2; maybe TRBD1 (6 bases). V lost 2 bases to trimming and J lost 4 bases, with 8 bases between them. Per germline, CDR1 MNHEY and CDR2 SMNVEV (reference sequence). The CDR3 spans 13 residues. CDR3 coding DNA: TGTGCCAGCAGTTTAGCACAGGGCTATGGCTACACCTTC. It encodes CASSLAQGYGYTF.

The chain is built from TRBV6-5 and TRBJ2-1; the match to TRBD1 covers 7 bases. CDR3 length: 14 amino acids. Per germline, CDR1 MNHEY and CDR2 SVGAGI. The V and J ends lost 7 bases and 1 base, in that order; junction bases with no gene match: 4. DNA of the CDR3: TGTGCCAGCAAGGAGACAGGGTCCTACAATGAGCAGTTCTTC. As protein: CASKETGSYNEQFF.

This sequence joins TRBV7-8 and TRBJ1-2, with D maybe TRBD1 (6 bases). The CDR3 sequence is 15 residues long. The germline V gene has CDR1 SGHVS and CDR2 FQNEAQ. Trimming removed 2 bases from V and 5 bases from J, with 15 bases in between. The CDR3 DNA reads TGTGCCAGCAGCTTATCGAGGGACACCCCTTATGGCTACACCTTC. Its translation: CASSLSRDTPYGYTF.

This clone was detected only once. The chain couples TRBV6-6 to TRBJ1-1; D ambiguous. V lost 5 bases and J lost 5, with 9 bases in between. The germline CDR1 and CDR2 sequences are MNHNY and SVGAGI (reference sequence). CDR3 length equals 12 residues. As DNA, the CDR3 is TGTGCCAGCAGTGTGGGGAGGACTGAAGCTTTCTTT. Its protein is CASSVGRTEAFF.

This clone was recorded only once. The rearrangement joins TRBV10-3 to TRBJ2-1; 9 bases line up with TRBD2. V gave up 5 bases and J gave up 4 bases; unmatched junction bases: 6. The CDR3 runs 15 residues. In germline, CDR1 is ENHRY, CDR2 SYGVKD. DNA for the CDR3: TGTGCCATCAGTCTAAGCGGGGGGACTTACAATGAGCAGTTCTTC. Amino acid sequence: CAISLSGGTYNEQFF.

The chain uses TRBV18 and TRBJ2-1; no definite D call. V lost 3 bases, J lost 4 bases, and 16 bases lay in between. Per germline, CDR1 KGHSH and CDR2 LQKENI. The CDR3 totals 16 residues. The CDR3 sequence is CASSPPERYHYNEQFF. CDR3 sequence (DNA): TGTGCCAGCTCACCTCCCGAACGGTACCATTACAATGAGCAGTTCTTC.

The V and J genes are TRBV11-2 and TRBJ1-1, with 8 bases aligning to TRBD1. V dropped 1 base and J dropped 5; count of bases not matched to a gene: 6. Germline V gene lookup returns CDR1 SGHAT and CDR2 FQNNGV. The CDR3 runs to 15 residues. This CDR3 is CASSLVSGGRTEAFF. For the CDR3, the DNA is TGTGCCAGCAGCTTAGTATCAGGGGGCCGGACTGAAGCTTTCTTT.